This TCR beta chain was found in a study of blood T cell repertoires in COVID-19. At the level of the study: The samples span acute and convalescent COVID-19 from the United States, Italy and Spain. From T cells, B-cell-depleted T cells, or PBMCs came the material, which was cDNA or gDNA.

The method was immunoSEQ multiplex PCR; TCRdb's version includes in-frame clones alone and lacks a portion of them. The sample lists about 180,000 clones; roughly 85% were seen once. The CDR3 is 14 amino acids. CDR1 is SQVTM and CDR2 is ANQGSEA in the germline V gene. V was pared by 6 bases and J by 2 bases, with 8 bases of the junction left unmatched. The TCR comes from a woman between 65 and 79 years old with acute or convalescent COVID-19. The specimen sequenced was peripheral blood. This chain links TRBV29-1 with TRBJ1-2; 8 bases line up with TRBD1. As DNA, the CDR3 is TGCAGCGTCCCAGGACAGGGAGCCAACTATGGCTACACCTTC. As protein: CSVPGQGANYGYTF.